This T cell receptor (beta chain) was captured by sequencing in a study of Ad26.COV2.S vaccination and SARS-CoV-2 variants. TCRdb keeps only in-frame clones here, not all; method: immunoSEQ multiplex PCR. The sample lists over 200,000 clones, approximately 88% occurring once. Specified treatment: 19 received Ad26.COV2.S at low or high dose, single or two shots; 5 received placebo; per-sample allocation not given. The investigators took samples on day 63 after the first vaccine or placebo injection. Cohort 1b enrolled adults aged 18-55 years in Boston. Trimming removed 3 bases from V and 3 bases from J, with 18 bases in between. This CDR3 contains 16 residues. Germline values: CDR1 SGHDT, CDR2 YYEEEE.

The TCR originated in a person between 18 and 65 years old who received the Ad26.COV2.S COVID-19 vaccine or a placebo. V usage is TRBV5-6 and J usage is TRBJ1-2; D may be TRBD1 (5 bases). The source was peripheral blood, collected in a trial of Ad26.COV2.S vaccine versus placebo. The CDR3 region is CASSSLPRGLDYGYTF. The CDR3 DNA sequence: TGTGCCAGCAGCTCCCTCCCCCGGGGCCTGGACTATGGCTACACCTTC.